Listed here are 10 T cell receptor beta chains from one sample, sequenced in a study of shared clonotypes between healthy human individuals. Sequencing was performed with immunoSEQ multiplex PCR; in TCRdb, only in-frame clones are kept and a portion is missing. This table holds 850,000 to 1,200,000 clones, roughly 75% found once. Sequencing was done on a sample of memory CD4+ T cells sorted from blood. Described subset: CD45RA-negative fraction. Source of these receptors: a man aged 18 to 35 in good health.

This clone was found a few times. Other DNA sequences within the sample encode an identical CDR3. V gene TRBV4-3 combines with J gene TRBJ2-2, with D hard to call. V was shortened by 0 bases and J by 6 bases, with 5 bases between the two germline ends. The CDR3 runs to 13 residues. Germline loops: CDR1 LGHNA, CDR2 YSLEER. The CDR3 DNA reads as TGCGCCAGCAGCCAAGATCTTTCCGGGGAGCTGTTTTTT. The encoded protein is CASSQDLSGELFF.

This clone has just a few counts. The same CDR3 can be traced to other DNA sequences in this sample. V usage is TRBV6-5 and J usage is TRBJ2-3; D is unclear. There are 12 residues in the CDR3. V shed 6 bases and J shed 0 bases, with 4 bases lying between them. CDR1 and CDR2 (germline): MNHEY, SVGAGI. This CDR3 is CASRSSTDTQYF. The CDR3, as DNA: TGTGCCAGCAGATCTAGCACAGATACGCAGTATTTT.

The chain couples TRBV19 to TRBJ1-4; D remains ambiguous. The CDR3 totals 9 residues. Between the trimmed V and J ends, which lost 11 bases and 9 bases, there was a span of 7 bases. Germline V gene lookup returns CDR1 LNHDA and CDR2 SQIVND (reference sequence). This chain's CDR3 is CARPQKLFF. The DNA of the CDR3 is TGTGCCCGACCCCAAAAACTGTTTTTT.

The CDR3 region has the DNA TGTGCCAGCAGTGATGGACTAGCGGGAAAGACCCAGTACTTC. It is translated as CASSDGLAGKTQYF. The rearrangement joins TRBV2 to TRBJ2-5; 12 bases align to TRBD2. The V and J ends lost 3 bases and 6 bases, in that order; junction bases with no gene match: 2. The germline gives CDR1 SNHLY, CDR2 FYNNEI. The CDR3 loop spans 14 amino acids.

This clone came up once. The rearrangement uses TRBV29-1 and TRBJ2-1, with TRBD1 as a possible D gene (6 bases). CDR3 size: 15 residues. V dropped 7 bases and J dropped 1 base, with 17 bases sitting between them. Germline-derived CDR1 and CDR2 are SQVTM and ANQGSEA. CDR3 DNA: TGCAGCGCTTTCCCCGGGACAACTTCCTACAATGAGCAGTTCTTC. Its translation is CSAFPGTTSYNEQFF.

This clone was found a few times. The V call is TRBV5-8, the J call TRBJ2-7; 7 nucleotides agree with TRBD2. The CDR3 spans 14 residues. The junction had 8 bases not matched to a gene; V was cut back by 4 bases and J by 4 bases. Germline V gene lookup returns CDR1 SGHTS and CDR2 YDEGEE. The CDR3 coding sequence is TGTGCCAGCAGCCCGGCGGGGGATTTTTACGAGCAGTACTTC. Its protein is CASSPAGDFYEQYF. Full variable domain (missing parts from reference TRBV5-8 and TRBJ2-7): EAGVTQSPTHLIKTRGQQATLRCSPISGHTSVYWYQQALGLGLQFLLWYDEGEERNRGNFPPRFSGRQFPNYSSELNVNALELEDSALYLCASSPAGDFYEQYFGPGTRLTVT.

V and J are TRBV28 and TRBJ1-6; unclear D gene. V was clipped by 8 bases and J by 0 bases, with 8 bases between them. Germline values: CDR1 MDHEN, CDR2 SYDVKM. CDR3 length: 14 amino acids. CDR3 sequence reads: CASAGSSYNSPLHF. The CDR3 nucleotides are TGTGCCAGCGCGGGGAGCTCCTATAATTCACCCCTCCACTTT.

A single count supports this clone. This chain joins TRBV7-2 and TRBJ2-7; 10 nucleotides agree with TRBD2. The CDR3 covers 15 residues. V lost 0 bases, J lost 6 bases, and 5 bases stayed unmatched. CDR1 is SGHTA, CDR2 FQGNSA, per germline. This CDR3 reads CASSLAGTSVREQYF. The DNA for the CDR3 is TGTGCCAGCAGCTTAGCAGGGACTAGCGTCCGCGAGCAGTACTTC.

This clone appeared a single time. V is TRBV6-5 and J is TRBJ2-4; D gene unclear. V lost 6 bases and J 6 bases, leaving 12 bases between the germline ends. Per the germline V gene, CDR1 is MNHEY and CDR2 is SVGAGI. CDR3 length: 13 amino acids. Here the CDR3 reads CASSSPHTNIQYF. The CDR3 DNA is TGTGCCAGCAGCTCCCCCCACACAAACATTCAGTACTTC.

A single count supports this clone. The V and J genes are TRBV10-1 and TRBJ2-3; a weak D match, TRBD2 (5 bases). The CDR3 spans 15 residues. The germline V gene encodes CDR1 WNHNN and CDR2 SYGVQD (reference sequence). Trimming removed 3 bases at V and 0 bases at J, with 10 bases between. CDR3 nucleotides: TGCGCCAGCAGTGATTCGAGGGATAGCACAGATACGCAGTATTTT. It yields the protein CASSDSRDSTDTQYF.